The 23 T cell receptor beta chains given below trace back to one sample, sequenced in a study of blood T cell repertoires in COVID-19. TCRdb keeps only in-frame clones here, not all; method: immunoSEQ multiplex PCR. The table includes approximately 250,000 clones, about 91% detected once. Sequencing was performed on PBMCs or T cells enriched from blood (not recorded which). These receptors came from a woman aged 35 to 49 with acute COVID-19.

In DNA form, the CDR3 reads TGTGCCAGCAGCCAATTTACAGGGTGGACCGGGGAGCTGTTTTTT. Protein: CASSQFTGWTGELFF. J is TRBJ2-2 and V is TRBV7-8, with D perhaps matching TRBD1 (6 bases). From germline, CDR1 is SGHVS and CDR2 FQNEAQ. Trimming took off 5 bases at V and 5 bases at J, with 15 bases between the two ends. The CDR3 contains 15 residues. Full variable domain (missing parts from reference TRBV7-8 and TRBJ2-2): GAGVSQSPRYKVAKRGQDVALRCDPISGHVSLFWYQQALGQGPEFLTYFQNEAQLDKSGLPSDRFFAERPEGSVSTLKIQRTQQEDSAVYLCASSQFTGWTGELFFGEGSRLTVL.

The chain employs TRBV30 and TRBJ1-4; a weak D match, TRBD1 (5 bases). There are 13 residues in the CDR3. Trimming took off 3 bases at V and 4 bases at J, with 9 bases between the two ends. Germline assignment: CDR1 GTSNPN and CDR2 SVGIG (reference sequence). CDR3 nucleotides: TGTGCCTGGAGGTCAGGGTTTAATGAAAAACTGTTTTTT. It encodes CAWRSGFNEKLFF.

This chain links TRBV11-2 with TRBJ2-2; 8 bases align to TRBD1. This CDR3 region has 17 residues. After removal of 2 bases from V and 2 bases from J, the junction contained 7 bases not matched to a gene. The germline V gene has CDR1 SGHAT and CDR2 FQNNGV. CDR3 protein: CASSLSPTGVNTGELFF. CDR3 DNA sequence: TGTGCCAGCAGCTTATCACCGACAGGGGTCAACACCGGGGAGCTGTTTTTT.

This chain joins TRBV5-1 and TRBJ2-7, with D maybe TRBD2 (6 bases). Germline values: CDR1 SGHRS, CDR2 YFSETQ. The CDR3 extends over 16 amino acids. V was pared by 3 bases and J by 0 bases, with 16 bases between. The CDR3 DNA sequence: TGCGCCAGCAGCTGGGGGGTCCAGATCTCCTCCTACGAGCAGTACTTC. Its protein product is CASSWGVQISSYEQYF.

The chain employs TRBV4-1 and TRBJ2-5; no firm D call. CDR3 length: 14 residues. V shed 4 bases and J shed 5 bases, with 14 bases lying between them. Germline V gene sequence: CDR1 MGHRA, CDR2 YSYEKL. The CDR3: CASSLSWVGETQYF. The CDR3 region has the DNA TGCGCCAGCAGCCTCTCCTGGGTCGGGGAGACCCAGTACTTC.

V is TRBV12-3 or TRBV12-4 and J is TRBJ1-6; possible D gene TRBD1, 5 bases. Trimming cost V 6 bases and J 9 bases, with 12 bases left between them. The CDR3 length is 13 residues. CDR3 nucleotide sequence: TGTGCCAGCAGGGACAAAAGGGGTTCACCCCTCCACTTT. This sequence encodes CASRDKRGSPLHF.

This clone has more than one count but fewer than ten. The chain has TRBV30 and TRBJ2-7; 7 nucleotides agree with TRBD1. The CDR3 length is 15 residues. Germline V lookup: CDR1 GTSNPN, CDR2 SVGIG (reference sequence). The V gene end was trimmed by 5 bases and the J gene end by 3 bases; junction bases not matched to a gene: 13. The CDR3 spells CAWPIAGGTSYEQYV. The CDR3 DNA is TGTGCCTGGCCGATCGCAGGGGGAACCAGCTACGAGCAGTACGTC.

This clone was seen only a few times. CDR3 sequence: CSASREGEKLFF. The CDR3 nucleotides are TGCAGTGCTAGTAGGGAGGGGGAAAAACTGTTTTTT. This chain connects TRBV20-1 to TRBJ1-4; TRBD1 is a possible D gene (5 bases). Trimming took off 3 bases at V and 8 bases at J, with 10 bases between the two ends. The V gene's germline CDR1 is DFQATT and CDR2 SNEGSKA (reference sequence). This CDR3 has 12 residues.

The rearrangement links TRBV7-9 to TRBJ2-3; the match to TRBD2 covers 10 bases. CDR3 length: 15 amino acids. Germline V gene data show CDR1 as SEHNR and CDR2 as FQNEAQ (reference sequence). The trim removed 5 bases at V and 5 bases at J, leaving 7 bases unmatched. DNA of the CDR3: TGTGCCAGCAGCACCCTAGCTAGCGGGGGAGATACGCAGTATTTT. It codes for CASSTLASGGDTQYF.

The rearrangement joins TRBV12-3 or TRBV12-4 to TRBJ1-5, with D hard to call. This CDR3 has 13 residues. Trimming cost V 1 base and J 9 bases, with 10 bases left between them. CDR3 sequence reads: CASSLGVEVPQHF. The CDR3 DNA reads as TGTGCCAGCAGTTTAGGCGTAGAGGTGCCCCAGCATTTT.

This clone was detected ten times or more. Relative to the germline gene, one junction end is altered; a read error may explain this. The gene calls are TRBV5-1 and TRBJ2-2; TRBD2 matches 10 bases. This CDR3 has 14 residues. CDR1 and CDR2 from the germline V gene are SGHRS and YFSETQ. CDR3 bases: TGCGCCAGCAGCACTAGCGGGAACGCCGGGGAGCTGTTTTTT. This sequence encodes CASSTSGNAGELFF.

The CDR3 is CASSQEVPALYSNQPQHF. Here the CDR3 DNA reads TGTGCCAGCAGCCAAGAGGTCCCCGCACTATATAGCAATCAGCCCCAGCATTTT. This rearrangement joins TRBV14 to TRBJ1-5; unclear D gene. The germline V gene encodes CDR1 SGHDN and CDR2 FVKESK. V was cut by 0 bases and J by 0 bases, with 15 bases left in between. This CDR3 is built from 18 residues.

V usage is TRBV18 and J usage is TRBJ1-6, with TRBD1 identical over 10 bases. Trimming cost V 2 bases and J 6 bases; bases outside gene matches: 10. Germline CDR1 reads KGHSH; CDR2 reads LQKENI. CDR3 length: 18 residues. Written as DNA, the CDR3 is TGTGCCAGCTCACCATCAAGGACGGGGACAGGGGTTAATTCACCCCTCCACTTT. Encoded protein: CASSPSRTGTGVNSPLHF.

This clone has a handful of counts. This chain connects TRBV24-1 to TRBJ2-3; D call uncertain. CDR3 size: 11 residues. CDR1 is KGHDR, CDR2 SFDVKD, per germline. The germline V and J ends were trimmed by 7 bases and 5 bases, with 6 bases remaining between them. The chain's CDR3 is CATRFKDTQYF. The CDR3 bases are TGTGCCACCAGGTTTAAAGATACGCAGTATTTT.

This clone was seen only once. This sequence joins TRBV15 and TRBJ2-3; 10 positions match TRBD1. CDR1 and CDR2 from the germline V gene are LNHNV and YYDKDF (reference sequence). This CDR3 contains 14 residues. J was trimmed by 4 bases and V by 3 bases; bases with no gene match: 1. Here the CDR3 reads CATSSGQGADTQYF. CDR3 nucleotide sequence: TGTGCCACCAGCAGCGGACAGGGGGCAGATACGCAGTATTTT.

The chain recombines TRBV2 with TRBJ2-1; 10 positions agree with TRBD1. The CDR3 is made up of 18 amino acids. With V trimmed by 3 bases and J by 2 bases, 10 bases remained unmatched. CDR1 is SNHLY, CDR2 FYNNEI, per germline. The CDR3 DNA reads as TGTGCCAGCAGTGACCAGTTAGGGACAGGGGAACCCTACAATGAGCAGTTCTTC. This sequence encodes CASSDQLGTGEPYNEQFF.

Remarks on this clone: Other DNA sequences in this sample translate to the same CDR3. The J gene is TRBJ1-1, the V gene TRBV7-9; D not certain. Germline V gene data show CDR1 as SEHNR and CDR2 as FQNEAQ (reference sequence). CDR3 length: 13 residues. Trimming took 3 bases from V and 3 from J, leaving 8 bases between them. In DNA form, the CDR3 reads TGTGCCAGCAGCTTGGAGGGAGACACTGAAGCTTTCTTT. Protein: CASSLEGDTEAFF.

CDR3 DNA sequence: TGTGCCAGCAGCTTCCAGGGTAAGTCTGAAGCTTTCTTT. Its protein product is CASSFQGKSEAFF. The rearrangement links TRBV5-4 to TRBJ1-1; D is possibly TRBD1 (5 bases). Trimming took off 2 bases at V and 6 bases at J, with 11 bases between the two ends. CDR1 SGHNT and CDR2 YYREEE come from the germline V gene (reference sequence). The CDR3 is made up of 13 amino acids. The variable domain in full, with the rest retrieved from reference TRBV5-4 and TRBJ1-1, is ETGVTQSPTHLIKTRGQQVTLRCSSQSGHNTVSWYQQALGQGPQFIFQYYREEENGRGNFPPRFSGLQFPNYSSELNVNALELDDSALYLCASSFQGKSEAFFGQGTRLTVV.

J is TRBJ1-2 and V is TRBV21-1; whether TRBD1, the table's D call, matches the DNA was not checked. TRBV21-1 is classified as a pseudogene. CDR3 length: 13 residues. CDR3 DNA sequence: TGTGCCAGCAGCCCGCCACCAGGGGCCGGCTACACCTTC. As protein: CASSPPPGAGYTF.

V and J are TRBV7-9 and TRBJ2-4, with a possible D match to TRBD1 (6 bases). Germline V gene sequence: CDR1 SEHNR, CDR2 FQNEAQ (reference sequence). Deletions cut 3 bases from V and 3 bases from J, with 12 bases between. The CDR3 sequence is 15 residues long. CDR3 amino acids: CASSLAQGIKNIQYF. CDR3 bases: TGTGCCAGCAGCTTGGCACAGGGAATCAAAAACATTCAGTACTTC.

The gene calls are TRBV6-1 and TRBJ1-2; D is undetermined. V was pared by 3 bases and J by 5 bases, with 16 bases between. The CDR3 is 15 amino acids. Germline V gene lookup returns CDR1 MNHNS and CDR2 SASEGT. This chain's CDR3 is CASSDRTYRRYGYTF. CDR3 nucleotides: TGTGCCAGCAGTGACCGGACGTACCGGAGGTATGGCTACACCTTC.

The chain carries TRBV6-5 and TRBJ1-1, with 7 nucleotides matching TRBD1. Germline CDR1 and CDR2: MNHEY and SVGAGI. After removal of 6 bases from V and 6 bases from J, the junction contained 10 bases not matched to a gene. The CDR3 totals 14 residues. The CDR3 bases are TGTGCCAGCAGCCTGAACACAGGGGTCTCTGAAGCTTTCTTT. Amino acids: CASSLNTGVSEAFF.

CDR3 protein: CASSIAGGGLKDGYTF. In nucleotides, the CDR3 is TGTGCCAGTAGTATCGCAGGTGGGGGCTTAAAGGATGGCTACACCTTC. J is TRBJ1-2 and V is TRBV19, with D possibly TRBD1 on 6 matching bases. CDR1 is LNHDA and CDR2 is SQIVND in the germline V gene (reference sequence). V lost 3 bases to trimming and J lost 6 bases, with 20 bases between them. This CDR3 is built from 16 residues. Full variable domain (outside the CDR3, taken from reference TRBV19 and TRBJ1-2): DGGITQSPKYLFRKEGQNVTLSCEQNLNHDAMYWYRQDPGQGLRLIYYSQIVNDFQKGDIAEGYSVSREKKESFPLTVTSAQKNPTAFYLCASSIAGGGLKDGYTFGSGTRLTVV.